The 23 T cell receptor beta chains presented below share a single source sample, sequenced in a study of T cells in women clearing cervical HPV infection. Only in-frame clones appear in the TCRdb table, and some are missing; sequencing was by immunoSEQ multiplex PCR. The table lists under 35,000 clones. Sequences were obtained from blood buffy coat. These receptors were taken from a woman aged 18 to 75 with a cervical HPV16 infection that either progressed to CIN3+ or cleared (not recorded which).

The CDR3 reads CSVLGGSTDTQYF. The DNA read from the CDR3 is TGCAGCGTCTTAGGGGGTTCCACAGATACG. The chain employs TRBV29-1 and TRBJ2-3; tentative D call: TRBD1 (6 bases). The DNA ends 3 residues before the CDR3 does, and the rest of the CDR3 is filled in from the germline J gene. The CDR3 length is 13 residues. V shed 6 bases and J shed 2 bases, with 12 bases lying between them. Germline V lookup: CDR1 SQVTM, CDR2 ANQGSEA.

Regarding this clone: The sequence runs out 3 residues before the end of the CDR3; the remainder is reconstructed from the germline J gene. The V call is TRBV11-2, the J call TRBJ1-5; D is possibly TRBD1 (6 bases). The germline gives CDR1 SGHAT, CDR2 FQNNGV. The CDR3 has 14 amino acids. V was cut by 5 bases and J by 0 bases, with 8 bases left in between. The CDR3 spells CASSRQDSNQPQHF. The part of the CDR3 DNA that was read is TGTGCCAGCAGCCGACAGGATAGCAATCAGCCC.

Turning to this clone: Read sequence stops 3 residues before the CDR3 end, and the germline J gene provides the missing end. This rearrangement joins TRBV18 to TRBJ1-2, with D possibly matching TRBD1 (6 bases). Germline V gene sequence: CDR1 KGHSH, CDR2 LQKENI. The CDR3 contains 14 residues. The CDR3: CASSSQGRTDTYTF. The covered CDR3 bases are TGTGCCAGCTCAAGCCAGGGACGGACAGATACC.

Of note for this clone: The read is 3 residues too short to cover the CDR3 end, so that end is filled in from the germline J gene. The chain carries TRBV30 and TRBJ2-7; tentative D call: TRBD1 (7 bases). V lost 4 bases and J lost 4, with 14 bases in between. Looked up from germline, CDR1 is GTSNPN and CDR2 is SVGIG (reference sequence). The CDR3 has 13 amino acids. The CDR3 bases that were read are TGTGCCTGGAATCAGGGGGGATTGTACGAG. Translation gives CAWNQGGLYE. The whole CDR3 protein is CAWNQGGLYEQYF.

Worth noting for this clone: The missing CDR3 end, 3 residues past where the read stops, is filled in from the germline J gene. The chain carries TRBV20-1 and TRBJ2-1; 11 positions match TRBD2. CDR1 DFQATT and CDR2 SNEGSKA come from the germline V gene (reference sequence). Trimming at V came to 5 bases and at J to 5 bases, leaving 8 bases not matched to a gene. This CDR3 spans 15 amino acids. The DNA read from the CDR3 is TGCAGTGCTGTTAGCGGGAGGGCCGCCCACAATGAG. It codes for CSAVSGRAAHNE. In full, the CDR3 is CSAVSGRAAHNEQFF.

In regard to this clone: The read gets to within 3 residues of the CDR3 end, and the germline J gene fills in the rest. The rearrangement uses TRBV10-3 and TRBJ2-1, with D maybe TRBD2 (6 bases). This CDR3 spans 14 amino acids. Germline values: CDR1 ENHRY, CDR2 SYGVKD. V gave up 8 bases and J gave up 7 bases, with 18 bases separating them. The CDR3 loop reads CAILSGNLGNEQFF. The covered CDR3 bases are TGTGCCATCCTTAGCGGAAACCTCGGTAATGAG.

About this clone itself: The read halts 3 residues ahead of the CDR3 end, with the missing end drawn from the germline J gene. The identical CDR3 is also encoded by other nucleotide sequences in the sample. The chain uses TRBV4-1 and TRBJ1-1, with a tentative D call TRBD1 (5 bases). CDR3 size: 13 residues. The germline V gene has CDR1 MGHRA and CDR2 YSYEKL. CDR3 DNA (partial): TGCGCCAGCAGCCAAGTACCGGGGGAGACA. Its translation is CASSQVPGET. The complete CDR3 sequence is CASSQVPGETAFF.

This clone is labeled medium-sized based on frequency. The CDR3 end is not reached by the read, which stops 3 residues before it; the germline J gene fills it in. The gene calls are TRBV2 and TRBJ2-3; D gene uncertain. Trimming pared 11 bases from V and 0 bases from J, leaving 15 bases between. The CDR3 has 14 amino acids. Germline lookup yields CDR1 SNHLY and CDR2 FYNNEI. CDR3 protein: CADKMTASTDTQYF. Incomplete CDR3 DNA: TGTGCCGACAAAATGACGGCAAGCACAGATACG.

As concerns this clone: The read ends 3 residues before the CDR3 terminus; that terminus is restored from the germline J gene. The V gene is TRBV30, the J gene TRBJ2-3; unclear D gene. This CDR3 contains 13 residues. The germline gives CDR1 GTSNPN, CDR2 SVGIG (reference sequence). Here the CDR3 reads CAWSVGQNQPQYF. Partial CDR3 DNA: TGTGCCTGGAGTGTAGGGCAGAATCAGCCG.

Note on this clone: The CDR3 is cut off 3 residues early in the read; its end comes from the germline J gene. V is TRBV7-8 and J is TRBJ1-2; D call uncertain. Between the trimmed V and J ends, which lost 5 bases and 7 bases, there was a span of 11 bases. CDR1 is SGHVS and CDR2 is FQNEAQ in the germline V gene. The CDR3 is 12 amino acids. The CDR3 is CASSPRGRGYTF. The CDR3 bases that were read are TGTGCCAGCAGCCCACGGGGTCGTGGC.

Worth noting for this clone: The junction and the germline gene differ at one end; a read error may be behind it. The sample contains more than one DNA sequence encoding this CDR3. CDR3 DNA (partial): TGTGCCTTGGACAGGGGACGGTGGAACACA. Protein sequence: CALDRGRWNT. The entire CDR3 protein is CALDRGRWNTIYF. The chain recombines TRBV30 with TRBJ1-3; 9 bases line up with TRBD1. Coverage ceases 3 residues before the CDR3 finishes, and the germline J gene fills in the end. The CDR3 is made up of 13 amino acids. Germline values: CDR1 GTSNPN, CDR2 SVGIG (reference sequence).

With respect to this clone: The read ends 3 residues shy of where the CDR3 ends; the end is completed using the germline J gene. V and J are TRBV5-5 and TRBJ2-3; D remains unclear. V was shortened by 1 base and J by 5 bases, with 8 bases between the two germline ends. CDR3 length: 13 amino acids. CDR1 SGHKS and CDR2 YYEKEE come from the germline V gene (reference sequence). CDR3 DNA, as far as it was read: TGTGCCAGCAGCTTGTACATCCAAGATACG. As protein: CASSLYIQDT. The entire CDR3 is CASSLYIQDTQYF.

As to this clone: The missing CDR3 end, 3 residues past where the read stops, is filled in from the germline J gene. This chain uses TRBV25-1 with TRBJ1-2; 8 bases align to TRBD1. The length of the CDR3 is 15 residues. Germline CDR1 and CDR2: MGHDK and SYGVNS. Losses at the gene ends were 0 bases for V and 4 bases for J; bases not matched to a gene: 4. The sequenced part of the CDR3 DNA is TGTGCCAGCAGTGAATATCAGGGGACAGGCTATGGC. Its translation is CASSEYQGTGYG. The full CDR3 reads CASSEYQGTGYGYTF.

Remarks on this clone: The CDR3 end is not reached by the read, which stops 3 residues before it; the germline J gene fills it in. V gene TRBV20-1 combines with J gene TRBJ2-1; 7 bases are a match to TRBD1. Per the germline V gene, CDR1 is DFQATT and CDR2 is SNEGSKA (reference sequence). This CDR3 is 13 amino acids long. The J segment lost 4 bases and the V segment lost 4 bases, leaving 4 bases of the junction unmatched. CDR3 region: CSAKGQRYNEQFF. Incomplete CDR3 DNA: TGCAGTGCTAAGGGACAGCGGTACAATGAG.

With regard to this clone: Read sequence stops 3 residues before the CDR3 end, and the germline J gene provides the missing end. The chain recombines TRBV30 with TRBJ1-1, with TRBD1 identical over 9 bases. The V gene end was trimmed by 4 bases and the J gene end by 4 bases; junction bases not matched to a gene: 13. Germline V gene sequence: CDR1 GTSNPN, CDR2 SVGIG (reference sequence). The CDR3 is 16 residues long. The DNA read from the CDR3 is TGTGCCTGGATCCCCGGGACAGGGCTCATCGTCACTGAA. This gives the protein CAWIPGTGLIVTE. The full CDR3 is CAWIPGTGLIVTEAFF.

Comments on this clone: From the germline J gene comes the end of the CDR3, since the read stops 3 residues before it. The J gene is TRBJ1-2, the V gene TRBV19; a weak D match, TRBD1 (6 bases). This CDR3 is built from 15 residues. CDR1 LNHDA and CDR2 SQIVND come from the germline V gene (reference sequence). The CDR3 reads CASSIASGASGGYTF. The covered CDR3 bases are TGTGCCAGTAGTATAGCTTCAGGGGCTTCTGGCGGG.

Notes on this clone: Coverage ceases 3 residues before the CDR3 finishes, and the germline J gene fills in the end. The V and J genes are TRBV5-3 and TRBJ1-2, with 10 bases lining up with TRBD1. Being an ORF, TRBV5-3 has a function that is uncertain. V dropped 0 bases and J dropped 7; count of bases not matched to a gene: 12. CDR3 size: 17 residues. CDR3 DNA (partial): TGTGCCAGAAGCTTGGTTGCCGGGACAGGGGCATTATGTGGC. Encoded protein: CARSLVAGTGALCG. The full CDR3 reads CARSLVAGTGALCGYTF.

On this clone: The read gets to within 3 residues of the CDR3 end, and the germline J gene fills in the rest. V is TRBV4-1 and J is TRBJ2-5; possible D gene TRBD1, 5 bases. Trimming removed 5 bases at V and 2 bases at J, with 15 bases between. This CDR3 contains 15 residues. Germline lookup yields CDR1 MGHRA and CDR2 YSYEKL. The CDR3 bases that were read are TGCGCCAGCAGCTCCTTAACAGGATTTCAAGAGACC. Residues: CASSSLTGFQET. The entire CDR3 reads CASSSLTGFQETQYF.

As regards this clone: The DNA ends 3 residues before the CDR3 does, and the rest of the CDR3 is filled in from the germline J gene. This sequence joins TRBV7-2 and TRBJ2-1; 10 positions agree with TRBD2. V was clipped by 5 bases and J by 2 bases; unmatched bases: 3. CDR1 and CDR2 (germline): SGHTA, FQGNSA. This CDR3 is 15 amino acids long. This CDR3 is CASSPSGSAYNEQFF. Partial CDR3 DNA: TGTGCCAGCAGCCCTAGCGGGAGCGCCTACAATGAG.

As for this clone: The sequenced fragment ends 3 residues before the CDR3 boundary, so the rest is inferred from the germline J gene. The rearrangement links TRBV6-1 to TRBJ2-3, with D possibly called TRBD1 or TRBD2 (5 bases each). The CDR3 length is 15 residues. The germline V gene encodes CDR1 MNHNS and CDR2 SASEGT. CDR3 sequence: CASSASRERGETQYF. The CDR3 DNA, read in part, is TGTGCCAGCAGTGCATCAAGGGAAAGGGGAGAGACG.

Turning to this clone: The CDR3 end is not reached by the read, which stops 3 residues before it; the germline J gene fills it in. The J gene is TRBJ2-3, the V gene TRBV7-2; 10 nucleotides agree with TRBD1. The CDR3 sequence is 14 residues long. In germline, CDR1 is SGHTA, CDR2 FQGNSA. V dropped 7 bases and J dropped 5; count of bases not matched to a gene: 6. The CDR3 sequence: CASTLTGGRDTQYF. The covered CDR3 bases are TGTGCCAGCACCTTGACAGGGGGCAGAGATACG.

CDR3 sequence: CSVNFRENTEAFF. CDR3 DNA (partial): TGCAGCGTTAATTTCAGGGAGAACACTGAA. This chain uses TRBV29-1 with TRBJ1-1, with D possibly matching TRBD1 (5 bases). The read finishes 3 residues shy of the CDR3 end, and the germline J gene is used to complete it. The CDR3 spans 13 residues. Germline assignment: CDR1 SQVTM and CDR2 ANQGSEA. The V and J ends lost 5 bases and 1 base respectively, with 11 bases between them.

The sequenced part of the CDR3 DNA is TGTGCCAGTACCGGGGGACAGGGAATTGAAAAA. This encodes CASTGGQGIEK. The CDR3, in full, reads CASTGGQGIEKLFF. The chain recombines TRBV19 with TRBJ1-4, with 9 bases matching TRBD1. The read falls 3 residues short of the CDR3 end, and the missing part is taken from the germline J gene. V was clipped by 7 bases and J by 7 bases; unmatched bases: 7. Germline CDR1 and CDR2: LNHDA and SQIVND (reference sequence). CDR3 length: 14 amino acids.